Following are 27 T cell receptor beta chains from one sample sequenced in a study of blood T cell repertoires in COVID-19. The method was immunoSEQ multiplex PCR; TCRdb's version includes in-frame clones alone and lacks a portion of them. The sample consists of 25,000 to 30,000 clones, about 85% of them appearing once. Sequencing used peripheral blood. These receptors originate from a human donor in a cohort sampled during active COVID-19.

This clone was observed once. The chain recombines TRBV11-3 with TRBJ1-1; a possible D gene is TRBD1 (5 bases). Germline assignment: CDR1 SGHNT and CDR2 YENEEA. The CDR3 runs to 13 residues. The V end lost 5 bases, the J end lost 7 bases, and 14 bases lay between the germline ends. The CDR3 is CASSQTGGREAFF. The CDR3 nucleotides read TGTGCCAGCAGCCAAACCGGGGGTCGTGAAGCTTTCTTT.

This clone was recorded only once. CDR3 sequence (DNA): TGTGCCACCAGTGACCAGGGTGGCGGCACAGATACGCAGTATTTT. The encoded protein is CATSDQGGGTDTQYF. This chain joins TRBV24-1 and TRBJ2-3, with D tentatively TRBD1 (5 bases). The CDR3 is 15 amino acids. CDR1 is KGHDR, CDR2 SFDVKD, per germline. V was clipped by 4 bases and J by 1 base, with 11 bases between them.

V and J are TRBV19 and TRBJ1-2; the match to TRBD1 covers 9 bases. CDR3 length: 15 amino acids. V lost 6 bases to trimming and J lost 1 base; unmatched junction nucleotides: 6. The germline CDR1 and CDR2 sequences are LNHDA and SQIVND (reference sequence). The CDR3 region is CASSRGQGYNYGYTF. CDR3 nucleotides: TGTGCCAGTAGCCGGGGACAGGGTTATAACTATGGCTACACCTTC. Full variable domain (outside the CDR3, taken from reference TRBV19 and TRBJ1-2): DGGITQSPKYLFRKEGQNVTLSCEQNLNHDAMYWYRQDPGQGLRLIYYSQIVNDFQKGDIAEGYSVSREKKESFPLTVTSAQKNPTAFYLCASSRGQGYNYGYTFGSGTRLTVV.

The sample holds a few counts of this clone. CDR3 residues: CASSYDRLNTEAFF. CDR3 sequence (DNA): TGTGCCAGCAGTTACGACAGACTCAACACTGAAGCTTTCTTT. The chain is built from TRBV2 and TRBJ1-1, with TRBD1 as a possible D gene (5 bases). This CDR3 has 14 residues. The ends were cut back, 5 bases at V and 2 bases at J, with 12 bases in the middle. The germline V gene has CDR1 SNHLY and CDR2 FYNNEI.

The rearrangement links TRBV5-6 to TRBJ2-5, with a tentative D call TRBD1 (6 bases). With 3 bases removed from V and 5 bases from J, the gap between germline ends came to 14 bases. The CDR3 loop spans 14 amino acids. Germline values: CDR1 SGHDT, CDR2 YYEEEE. The CDR3 bases are TGTGCCAGCAGCTGGATCATGCAGGGGGAGACCCAGTACTTC. Its translation is CASSWIMQGETQYF.

The V gene is TRBV29-1, the J gene TRBJ2-7, with TRBD1 matching 8 bases. The CDR3 sequence is 13 residues long. Germline-derived CDR1 and CDR2 are SQVTM and ANQGSEA. The V and J ends lost 7 bases and 4 bases, in that order; junction bases with no gene match: 9. The CDR3 protein is CSAGQGYSYEQYF. DNA of the CDR3: TGCAGCGCCGGACAGGGCTACTCGTACGAGCAGTACTTC.

The chain recombines TRBV9 with TRBJ1-4; possibly TRBD1 for D (5 bases). Germline CDR1 and CDR2: SGDLS and YYNGEE. V lost 6 bases, J lost 4 bases, and 10 bases lay in between. The CDR3 has 13 residues. DNA for the CDR3: TGTGCCAGCAACAGGCAGGTTAATGAAAAACTGTTTTTT. Amino acids: CASNRQVNEKLFF.

The chain joins TRBV6-2 or TRBV6-3 to TRBJ2-1; 7 bases are shared with TRBD1. J gave up 4 bases and V 2 bases, and 8 bases lay outside the gene matches. Germline V CDR1 and CDR2: MNHEY, SVGEGT. The CDR3 loop spans 16 amino acids. For the CDR3, the DNA is TGTGCCAGCAGTTACGTAGAGGGACAGATTTACAATGAGCAGTTCTTC. Encoded protein: CASSYVEGQIYNEQFF.

The chain is built from TRBV4-1 and TRBJ2-2; a weak D match, TRBD1 (6 bases). The CDR3 totals 14 residues. Trimming stripped 4 bases from V and 7 bases from J, with 13 bases between. Germline assignment: CDR1 MGHRA and CDR2 YSYEKL. The CDR3 loop reads CASSPWDTYGELFF. CDR3 in DNA: TGCGCCAGCAGCCCCTGGGACACCTACGGGGAGCTGTTTTTT.

Only a few counts were recorded for this clone. The chain joins TRBV11-2 to TRBJ2-2; possible D gene TRBD1, 5 bases. Germline CDR1 SGHAT, CDR2 FQNNGV. The CDR3 runs to 15 residues. Trimming took 1 base from V and 1 from J, leaving 7 bases between them. CDR3 sequence: CASSLGQGNTGELFF. The CDR3 bases are TGTGCCAGCAGCTTAGGGCAGGGGAACACCGGGGAGCTGTTTTTT.

V gene TRBV12-3 or TRBV12-4 combines with J gene TRBJ2-7; TRBD1 agrees at 8 bases. The CDR3 is made up of 11 amino acids. J gave up 9 bases and V 5 bases, and 3 bases lay outside the gene matches. The CDR3 DNA sequence: TGTGCCAGCAGTACGGGACAGGCGCAGTACTTC. Its protein product is CASSTGQAQYF.

The chain uses TRBV3-1 (or the pseudogene TRBV3-2) and TRBJ1-3; TRBD1 agrees at 7 bases. There are 16 residues in the CDR3. Germline-derived CDR1 and CDR2 are LGHDT and YNNKEL (reference sequence). V lost 4 bases and J lost 1; bases outside the gene matches: 7. The CDR3 loop reads CASSLRQGSSGNTIYF. In DNA, the CDR3 is TGTGCCAGCAGCCTAAGACAGGGATCATCTGGAAACACCATATATTTT.

The chain uses TRBV6-6 and TRBJ1-3, with D uncertain. V lost 5 bases, J lost 0 bases, and 20 bases lay in between. The CDR3 has 18 amino acids. Germline V gives CDR1 MNHNY, CDR2 SVGAGI (reference sequence). CDR3 amino acids: CASSPPLGRVTSGNTIYF. The CDR3 DNA sequence: TGTGCCAGCAGTCCCCCTCTCGGGAGGGTAACCTCTGGAAACACCATATATTTT.

This clone was counted only a few times. The rearrangement joins TRBV19 to TRBJ2-7, with a weak D call TRBD2 (6 bases). CDR3 size: 15 residues. Trimming shortened V by 4 bases and J by 3 bases, and 16 bases separated the two germline ends. The germline gives CDR1 LNHDA, CDR2 SQIVND (reference sequence). The CDR3 region has the DNA TGTGCCAGTAGTAACCAACAGACTAGTTTCTACGAGCAGTACTTC. Its translation is CASSNQQTSFYEQYF.

This sequence joins TRBV30 and TRBJ2-7, with D maybe TRBD2 (5 bases). V was pared by 5 bases and J by 5 bases, with 19 bases between. The germline V gene has CDR1 GTSNPN and CDR2 SVGIG (reference sequence). The CDR3 loop spans 14 amino acids. CDR3 loop: CAWATPDVLDEQYF. The CDR3 nucleotides read TGTGCCTGGGCAACCCCGGACGTACTAGACGAGCAGTACTTC.

The CDR3 nucleotides read TGTGCCAGCAGCTTAGAGGGACACCGTCGTACGGATACGCAGTATTTT. It encodes CASSLEGHRRTDTQYF. This chain joins TRBV7-2 and TRBJ2-3; D perhaps matches TRBD1 (6 bases). V was clipped by 1 base and J by 6 bases, with 17 bases between them. The CDR3 spans 16 residues. CDR1 and CDR2 from the germline V gene are SGHTA and FQGNSA.

The V gene is TRBV7-3, the J gene TRBJ2-2; maybe TRBD1 (5 bases). The V gene's germline CDR1 is SGHTA and CDR2 FQGTGA. This CDR3 is 16 amino acids long. Trimming took 4 bases from V and 9 from J, leaving 21 bases between them. The CDR3 sequence is CASSSQDKSTGRELFF. The CDR3 DNA is TGTGCCAGCAGCTCTCAGGACAAATCAACGGGCCGGGAGCTGTTTTTT.

A single count supports this clone. This sequence joins TRBV9 and TRBJ2-5, with D tentatively TRBD1 (5 bases). Trimming cost V 0 bases and J 5 bases, with 14 bases left between them. Germline V gene lookup returns CDR1 SGDLS and CDR2 YYNGEE. The CDR3 is 15 residues long. CDR3 coding DNA: TGTGCCAGCAGCGTAGAATCCAGGGTTATGGAGACCCAGTACTTC. As protein: CASSVESRVMETQYF.

The chain combines TRBV28 with TRBJ2-4, with a possible D match to TRBD2 (6 bases). Germline loops: CDR1 MDHEN, CDR2 SYDVKM. V lost 5 bases and J 5 bases, leaving 13 bases between the germline ends. The CDR3 runs to 14 residues. CDR3 residues: CASSSGGEENIQYF. CDR3 in DNA: TGTGCCAGCAGTAGCGGAGGGGAGGAAAACATTCAGTACTTC.

This chain links TRBV11-1 with TRBJ2-7; D possibly corresponds to TRBD1 (5 bases). V lost 5 bases, J lost 1 base, and 15 bases lay in between. Germline V CDR1 and CDR2: SGHAT, FQDESV (reference sequence). This CDR3 has 15 residues. Here the CDR3 reads CASSARLGLSYEQYF. The CDR3 DNA reads as TGTGCCAGCAGCGCTAGATTGGGGCTTTCCTACGAGCAGTACTTC.

J is TRBJ2-2 and V is TRBV7-9; 10 bases fit TRBD1. V shed 10 bases and J 3 bases; nucleotides not matched to a gene: 2. CDR3 length: 13 amino acids. Germline V gene sequence: CDR1 SEHNR, CDR2 FQNEAQ (reference sequence). The CDR3 DNA reads TGTGCCATCGGGACAGGGGACACCGGGGAGCTGTTTTTT. Translated, it gives CAIGTGDTGELFF. Drawing the rest from reference TRBV7-9 and TRBJ2-2, the complete variable domain is DTGVSQNPRHKITKRGQNVTFRCDPISEHNRLYWYRQTLGQGPEFLTYFQNEAQLEKSRLLSDRFSAERPKGSFSTLEIQRTEQGDSAMYLCAIGTGDTGELFFGEGSRLTVL.

The genes are TRBV4-3 and TRBJ2-2, with D perhaps matching TRBD2 (5 bases). Trimming cost V 0 bases and J 7 bases, with 18 bases left between them. Germline V gene sequence: CDR1 LGHNA, CDR2 YSLEER. The CDR3 length is 17 residues. CDR3 bases: TGCGCCAGCAGCCAAGATCGTCTTCCGGGGATGGGCGGGGAGCTGTTTTTT. This translates into CASSQDRLPGMGGELFF.

The gene calls are TRBV9 and TRBJ1-6, with D possibly being TRBD1 (5 bases). V dropped 4 bases and J dropped 5 bases, with 16 bases sitting between them. The V gene's germline CDR1 is SGDLS and CDR2 YYNGEE. There are 16 residues in the CDR3. The CDR3 nucleotides read TGTGCCAGCAGCTTACCCCGGGGGAGCGATAATTCACCCCTCCACTTT. Its protein is CASSLPRGSDNSPLHF.

CDR3: CASGPGQGSKNIQYF. For the CDR3, the DNA is TGTGCTAGTGGTCCGGGACAGGGATCCAAAAACATTCAGTACTTC. V usage is TRBV12-5 and J usage is TRBJ2-4; 9 bases map to TRBD1. CDR1 LGHNT and CDR2 FRNRAP come from the germline V gene. The V segment lost 5 bases and the J segment 2 bases; nucleotides outside the gene matches: 4. The CDR3 is 15 residues long.

The count of this clone is one. This chain links TRBV5-1 with TRBJ2-2; D perhaps matches TRBD2 (6 bases). The CDR3 loop spans 16 amino acids. Germline assignment: CDR1 SGHRS and CDR2 YFSETQ. The ends were cut back, 4 bases at V and 7 bases at J, with 20 bases in the middle. The CDR3 here is CASSPTGARGVGELFF. In DNA form, the CDR3 reads TGCGCCAGCAGCCCCACCGGGGCGCGGGGTGTCGGGGAGCTGTTTTTT.

The chain employs TRBV4-1 and TRBJ1-5; 9 bases match TRBD1. Germline lookup yields CDR1 MGHRA and CDR2 YSYEKL. V lost 4 bases, J lost 6 bases, and 10 bases stayed unmatched. The CDR3 is made up of 16 amino acids. CDR3 loop: CASSRETGGSSQPQHF. The CDR3 nucleotides read TGCGCCAGCAGCCGAGAAACAGGGGGCTCGTCTCAGCCCCAGCATTTT.

The chain is built from TRBV5-4 and TRBJ1-1, with 8 positions matching TRBD1. Trimming removed 6 bases from V and 0 bases from J; junction bases left unmatched: 4. This CDR3 is built from 14 residues. Germline V gene data show CDR1 as SGHNT and CDR2 as YYREEE (reference sequence). In DNA form, the CDR3 reads TGTGCCAGCACGCAGGGGGCCCTGAACACTGAAGCTTTCTTT. Translation gives CASTQGALNTEAFF.